This passage covers 27 T cell receptor beta chains from one sample sequenced in a study of blood T cell repertoires in COVID-19. The table came from immunoSEQ multiplex PCR; TCRdb's copy has only in-frame clones and leaves some out. The sample holds tens of thousands of clones; roughly 90% are singletons and the top ten take roughly 3.9%. Sequenced material: peripheral blood. Every receptor here comes from a man aged 45 to 65 with acute or convalescent COVID-19.

The rearrangement links TRBV18 to TRBJ2-7, with 8 bases that match TRBD1. This CDR3 is built from 15 residues. Germline values: CDR1 KGHSH, CDR2 LQKENI. The trim removed 1 base at V and 3 bases at J, leaving 5 bases unmatched. For the CDR3, the DNA is TGTGCCAGCTCACCACGCAGGGGGCAAGTCTACGAGCAGTACTTC. Translated: CASSPRRGQVYEQYF.

V and J are TRBV19 and TRBJ1-1, with TRBD1 as a possible D gene (5 bases). Germline V gene sequence: CDR1 LNHDA, CDR2 SQIVND (reference sequence). Trimming shortened V by 7 bases and J by 3 bases, and 12 bases separated the two germline ends. This CDR3 has 13 amino acids. Here the CDR3 reads CASNTGVHTEAFF. The CDR3 DNA is TGTGCCAGTAACACAGGAGTCCACACTGAAGCTTTCTTT.

The chain has TRBV6-1 and TRBJ2-1; D possibly corresponds to TRBD2 (5 bases). Germline-derived CDR1 and CDR2 are MNHNS and SASEGT. V was pared by 1 base and J by 7 bases, with 8 bases between. The CDR3 sequence is 13 residues long. CDR3 protein: CASSEVRRNEQFF. For the CDR3, the DNA is TGTGCCAGCAGTGAAGTAAGGAGGAATGAGCAGTTCTTC.

The chain's CDR3 is CASSLALAGPYYNEQFF. CDR3 DNA: TGTGCCAGCAGCTTAGCCCTAGCGGGACCGTACTACAATGAGCAGTTCTTC. This sequence joins TRBV7-7 and TRBJ2-1; 9 nucleotides align to TRBD2. The CDR3 is made up of 17 amino acids. Losses at the gene ends were 0 bases for V and 3 bases for J; bases not matched to a gene: 6. Germline CDR1 reads SSHAT; CDR2 reads FNYEAQ (reference sequence).

The chain carries TRBV5-6 and TRBJ2-1; a possible D gene is TRBD1 (6 bases). Germline V gene lookup returns CDR1 SGHDT and CDR2 YYEEEE. This CDR3 is 12 amino acids long. Trimming removed 5 bases at V and 5 bases at J, with 8 bases between. In nucleotides, the CDR3 is TGTGCCAGCAGTTCAGGGGACAATGAGCAGTTCTTC. Encoded protein: CASSSGDNEQFF.

This clone was recorded only once. The rearrangement uses TRBV19 and TRBJ2-2; D unclear. V lost 3 bases to trimming and J lost 5 bases, with 7 bases between them. CDR1 LNHDA and CDR2 SQIVND come from the germline V gene (reference sequence). The CDR3 has 13 residues. CDR3: CASSIAYTGELFF. CDR3 in DNA: TGTGCCAGTAGTATCGCGTATACCGGGGAGCTGTTTTTT.

The V and J genes are TRBV4-3 and TRBJ2-5; maybe TRBD2 (5 bases). V was shortened by 0 bases and J by 7 bases, with 12 bases between the two germline ends. The CDR3 has 14 residues. Germline CDR1 is LGHNA and CDR2 is YSLEER. CDR3 coding DNA: TGCGCCAGCAGCCAAGATAAAACTAGAGTGACCCAGTACTTC. As protein: CASSQDKTRVTQYF.

The rearrangement uses TRBV7-6 and TRBJ2-2; 14 bases map to TRBD2. The CDR3 runs 20 residues. CDR1 and CDR2 (germline): SGHVS, FNYEAQ. V lost 1 base to trimming and J lost 1 base; unmatched junction nucleotides: 8. CDR3 sequence: CASSLGPGLAGAGNTGELFF. The CDR3 nucleotides read TGTGCCAGCAGCTTAGGACCGGGACTAGCGGGAGCTGGGAACACCGGGGAGCTGTTTTTT. Based on the CDR3 plus reference TRBV7-6 and TRBJ2-2, the full variable domain is GAGVSQSPRYKVTKRGQDVALRCDPISGHVSLYWYRQALGQGPEFLTYFNYEAQQDKSGLPNDRFSAERPEGSISTLTIQRTEQRDSAMYRCASSLGPGLAGAGNTGELFFGEGSRLTVL.

The chain joins TRBV9 to TRBJ2-1; 12 nucleotides align to TRBD2. CDR1 SGDLS and CDR2 YYNGEE come from the germline V gene. The CDR3 is 16 residues long. The V and J ends lost 4 bases and 7 bases, in that order; junction bases with no gene match: 9. The DNA of the CDR3 is TGTGCCAGCAGCCCAAGACTAGCGGGAGCTCTGAATGAGCAGTTCTTC. Amino acids: CASSPRLAGALNEQFF.

V gene TRBV15 combines with J gene TRBJ1-1, with a weak D call TRBD1 (6 bases). Germline V gene sequence: CDR1 LNHNV, CDR2 YYDKDF (reference sequence). V lost 1 base to trimming and J lost 10 bases, with 13 bases between them. The CDR3 is 13 amino acids. In DNA, the CDR3 is TGTGCCACCAGCAGAGTACCGACAGGAGGAGCTTTCTTT. Its translation: CATSRVPTGGAFF.

CDR3 in DNA: TGTGCCAGCAGCCCAAAAAAGAAAACCGGGACAGGGGGGTACGAGCAGTACTTC. This gives the protein CASSPKKKTGTGGYEQYF. This chain links TRBV5-8 with TRBJ2-7; 11 bases are shared with TRBD1. Germline assignment: CDR1 SGHTS and CDR2 YDEGEE. The junction had 16 bases not matched to a gene; V was cut back by 4 bases and J by 4 bases. CDR3 size: 18 residues. The variable domain in full, with the rest retrieved from reference TRBV5-8 and TRBJ2-7, is EAGVTQSPTHLIKTRGQQATLRCSPISGHTSVYWYQQALGLGLQFLLWYDEGEERNRGNFPPRFSGRQFPNYSSELNVNALELEDSALYLCASSPKKKTGTGGYEQYFGPGTRLTVT.

This clone was picked up one time. The chain combines TRBV21-1 with TRBJ1-4. TRBV21-1 is marked as a pseudogene. The CDR3 consists of 19 residues. Here the CDR3 reads CASSKARSEKTATNEKLFF. In DNA form, the CDR3 reads TGTGCCAGCAGCAAAGCGCGATCGGAGAAAACCGCAACTAATGAAAAACTGTTTTTT.

The gene calls are TRBV6-5 and TRBJ2-1; unclear D gene. In germline, CDR1 is MNHEY, CDR2 SVGAGI. The ends were cut back, 8 bases at V and 4 bases at J, with 15 bases in the middle. The CDR3 loop spans 14 amino acids. The CDR3 nucleotides read TGTGCCAGCTCCCGCGCCGGTTTTTACAATGAGCAGTTCTTC. Translated, it gives CASSRAGFYNEQFF.

The gene calls are TRBV5-5 and TRBJ2-1, with 11 bases lining up with TRBD2. Germline loops: CDR1 SGHKS, CDR2 YYEKEE (reference sequence). The J segment lost 5 bases and the V segment lost 4 bases, leaving 8 bases of the junction unmatched. The CDR3 extends over 16 amino acids. The CDR3 nucleotides are TGTGCCAGCAGCACAACTAGCGGGGGAAAGAACAATGAGCAGTTCTTC. Translation: CASSTTSGGKNNEQFF.

The chain carries TRBV19 and TRBJ2-7, with D maybe TRBD2 (5 bases). Trimming removed 7 bases at V and 3 bases at J, with 13 bases between. The CDR3 consists of 13 residues. Germline V CDR1 and CDR2: LNHDA, SQIVND (reference sequence). The CDR3 region has the DNA TGTGCCAGTACTGCGGGCCAAAGCTACGAGCAGTACTTC. Protein sequence: CASTAGQSYEQYF.

CDR3 bases: TGCGCCAGCAGCCCTAGGGGAAGCGATGAAAAACTGTTTTTT. This gives the protein CASSPRGSDEKLFF. This chain uses TRBV5-1 with TRBJ1-4; the D gene is possibly TRBD1 (5 bases). CDR1 is SGHRS, CDR2 YFSETQ, per germline. The CDR3 has 14 residues. V shed 4 bases and J shed 6 bases, with 13 bases lying between them.

This clone was observed a single time. V and J are TRBV27 and TRBJ2-7; TRBD2 agrees at 9 bases. Germline trimming cut 0 bases from V and 7 bases from J; bases unmatched to any gene: 10. This CDR3 comprises 16 residues. CDR1 MNHEY and CDR2 SMNVEV come from the germline V gene (reference sequence). DNA of the CDR3: TGTGCCAGCAGTTTATCGGCGGTAGCGGGAGTGTGGGAGCAGTACTTC. Translation gives CASSLSAVAGVWEQYF.

This chain joins TRBV20-1 and TRBJ2-3; unclear D gene. The V end lost 3 bases, the J end lost 5 bases, and 12 bases lay between the germline ends. This CDR3 is 13 amino acids long. Germline CDR1 DFQATT, CDR2 SNEGSKA (reference sequence). The CDR3 DNA sequence: TGCAGTGCTAGTCGGTCCCAGGTAGATACGCAGTATTTT. This codes for CSASRSQVDTQYF.

The chain has TRBV9 and TRBJ2-3, with TRBD1 as a possible D gene (5 bases). The CDR3 runs 14 residues. Trimming took 5 bases from V and 6 from J, leaving 16 bases between them. The germline V gene encodes CDR1 SGDLS and CDR2 YYNGEE. The CDR3 is CASSPGRVLDTQYF. The CDR3 coding sequence is TGTGCCAGCAGTCCGGGCAGGGTCCTTGATACGCAGTATTTT.

The chain combines TRBV19 with TRBJ1-5; TRBD1 agrees at 9 bases. The V gene end was trimmed by 3 bases and the J gene end by 2 bases; junction bases not matched to a gene: 8. Germline V gene lookup returns CDR1 LNHDA and CDR2 SQIVND (reference sequence). The CDR3 sequence is 17 residues long. CDR3 residues: CASSIWVGQGGNQPQHF. In nucleotides, the CDR3 is TGTGCCAGTAGTATTTGGGTGGGACAGGGTGGCAATCAGCCCCAGCATTTT.

This chain links TRBV15 with TRBJ2-5; D remains ambiguous. Trimming pared 2 bases from V and 5 bases from J, leaving 6 bases between. In germline, CDR1 is LNHNV, CDR2 YYDKDF (reference sequence). This CDR3 is 12 amino acids long. CDR3 region: CATSRPQETQYF. The CDR3 region has the DNA TGTGCCACCAGCAGACCCCAGGAGACCCAGTACTTC.

The rearrangement uses TRBV18 and TRBJ1-1; D may be TRBD1 (5 bases). Deletions cut 5 bases from V and 3 bases from J, with 13 bases between. The germline V gene encodes CDR1 KGHSH and CDR2 LQKENI. The CDR3 is 14 residues long. This CDR3 reads CASSNRPRDTEAFF. The DNA of the CDR3 is TGTGCCAGCTCAAATCGTCCCAGGGACACTGAAGCTTTCTTT.

This clone has a single count. The rearrangement uses TRBV5-1 and TRBJ1-1; D gene ambiguous. V gave up 0 bases and J gave up 1 base, with 4 bases separating them. This CDR3 is built from 13 residues. Germline assignment: CDR1 SGHRS and CDR2 YFSETQ. CDR3 in DNA: TGCGCCAGCAGCTTGGCAGGGAACACTGAAGCTTTCTTT. It encodes CASSLAGNTEAFF. The full variable domain, in which reference TRBV5-1 and TRBJ1-1 provide the parts outside the CDR3, is KAGVTQTPRYLIKTRGQQVTLSCSPISGHRSVSWYQQTPGQGLQFLFEYFSETQRNKGNFPGRFSGRQFSNSRSEMNVSTLELGDSALYLCASSLAGNTEAFFGQGTRLTVV.

The J gene is TRBJ2-7, the V gene TRBV29-1; 9 bases are shared with TRBD1. This CDR3 has 12 amino acids. CDR1 SQVTM and CDR2 ANQGSEA come from the germline V gene. V lost 6 bases and J lost 6; bases outside the gene matches: 6. The DNA for the CDR3 is TGCAGCGTCTCGGACAGGGGCGCCGAGCAGTACTTC. Protein sequence: CSVSDRGAEQYF.

The DNA for the CDR3 is TGTGCCAGCAGCTCCGCGACAGGGGTGACTAATGAAAAACTGTTTTTT. Its protein product is CASSSATGVTNEKLFF. The chain has TRBV7-9 and TRBJ1-4; 8 nucleotides align to TRBD1. Germline CDR1 reads SEHNR; CDR2 reads FQNEAQ (reference sequence). CDR3 size: 16 residues. J lost 2 bases, V lost 4 bases, and 6 bases had no gene match.

The rearrangement joins TRBV7-2 to TRBJ2-4; TRBD1 agrees at 8 bases. V lost 5 bases to trimming and J lost 10 bases; unmatched junction nucleotides: 4. CDR3 size: 12 residues. Germline V gene data show CDR1 as SGHTA and CDR2 as FQGNSA. This CDR3 is CASSRQGMIQYF. CDR3 DNA sequence: TGTGCCAGCAGCCGACAGGGGATGATTCAGTACTTC.

Only a few counts were recorded for this clone. The rearrangement links TRBV6-6 to TRBJ2-1; the D is unclear. Germline V gives CDR1 MNHNY, CDR2 SVGAGI (reference sequence). V was cut by 3 bases and J by 6 bases, with 6 bases left in between. The CDR3 runs to 12 residues. CDR3 DNA: TGTGCCAGCAGTTATATGTTCAATGAGCAGTTCTTC. Translated, it gives CASSYMFNEQFF.